This T cell receptor (beta chain) was identified during a study of control samples from healthy donors and cancer patients. The CDR3 sequence is 14 residues long. Per germline, CDR1 SGHNT and CDR2 YENEEA. V lost 5 bases to trimming and J lost 6 bases; unmatched junction nucleotides: 6. Clones were read by immunoSEQ multiplex PCR, and TCRdb kept only the in-frame ones, dropping some. The sample has approximately 180,000 clones; around 90% are singletons. Material for sequencing was blood. The TCR comes from a woman in her thirties or forties in good health. V and J are TRBV11-3 and TRBJ1-5; 8 bases fit TRBD1. DNA of the CDR3: TGTGCCAGCAGCCCCAGGGGGCGAGCTCAGCCCCAGCATTTT. Translation gives CASSPRGRAQPQHF.